This T cell receptor beta chain is drawn from a study of response to subunit inactivated influenza vaccine. Whole-study results and caveats: It was suggested by the authors that few new T cells are recruited by each seasonal influenza vaccination.

The CDR3 contains 16 residues. V lost 1 base, J lost 1 base, and 13 bases lay in between. Germline CDR1 LNHNV, CDR2 YYDKDF (reference sequence). On this clonotype itself: Its antigen is unidentified.

TCRdb ran MiXCR on the RT-PCR reads and lists one entry per CDR3 protein. The sample includes more than 450,000 distinct CDR3 sequences, roughly 10% of them seen just once. The specimen comprised PBMCs from blood, sampled on the day of vaccination. The origin of this receptor is a man aged 50 to 59 who received an inactivated influenza vaccine. The chain carries TRBV15 and TRBJ1-1, with a tentative D call TRBD1 (5 bases). In nucleotides, the CDR3 is TGTGCCACCAGCAGAGTGGGGGTGGCAGGGAACACTGAAGCTTTCTTT. Its protein product is CATSRVGVAGNTEAFF.